One and the same sample provided the 5 T cell receptor beta chains below, sequenced in a study of CD8 T cells in Susac syndrome. The authors reverse transcribed roughly 0.5 to 1 ug RNA with random hexamers. TCRdb reprocessed the immunoSEQ multiplex PCR reads via MiXCR and lists one record per CDR3 protein. The data show under 150,000 distinct CDR3 sequences, with 91% seen just once and around 0.25% held by the top ten. Sequenced: CD8+ T cells from PBMCs. The receptors here all came from a human donor with multiple sclerosis.

The chain couples TRBV4-1 to TRBJ1-1, with unresolved D. Germline CDR1 MGHRA, CDR2 YSYEKL. The ends were cut back, 0 bases at V and 5 bases at J, with 7 bases in the middle. This CDR3 comprises 13 residues. In DNA, the CDR3 is TGCGCCAGCAGCCAAGATCTAGAAACTGAAGCTTTCTTT. It yields the protein CASSQDLETEAFF.

The CDR3 nucleotides read TGTGCCAGCACATATACGGGACAGGATATGGAAGCTTTCTTT. Translation: CASTYTGQDMEAFF. The V gene is TRBV28, the J gene TRBJ1-1; 8 positions match TRBD1. The CDR3 extends over 14 amino acids. Losses at the gene ends were 7 bases for V and 8 bases for J; bases not matched to a gene: 12. Germline V gene data show CDR1 as MDHEN and CDR2 as SYDVKM.

This rearrangement joins TRBV28 to TRBJ2-3, with D perhaps given as TRBD1 or TRBD2 (5 bases each). Trimming took 7 bases from V and 1 from J, leaving 18 bases between them. The CDR3 consists of 16 residues. CDR1 and CDR2 from the germline V gene are MDHEN and SYDVKM. In DNA form, the CDR3 reads TGTGCCAGCATTGAATGGGACGGCCTGGGCACAGATACGCAGTATTTT. It is translated as CASIEWDGLGTDTQYF.

The J gene is TRBJ1-1, the V gene TRBV29-1; 10 bases align to TRBD1. The trim removed 4 bases at V and 2 bases at J, leaving 1 base unmatched. CDR1 is SQVTM and CDR2 is ANQGSEA in the germline V gene. This CDR3 is 13 amino acids long. The CDR3 here is CSVGQGANTEAFF. CDR3 nucleotide sequence: TGCAGCGTTGGACAGGGGGCAAACACTGAAGCTTTCTTT.

This clonotype has a single count. The chain employs TRBV7-9 and TRBJ2-7; a possible D gene is TRBD2 (6 bases). The CDR3 extends over 16 amino acids. Germline values: CDR1 SEHNR, CDR2 FQNEAQ (reference sequence). With 2 bases removed from V and 0 bases from J, the gap between germline ends came to 14 bases. This CDR3 is CASSLSSGVSSYEQYF. In nucleotides, the CDR3 is TGTGCCAGCAGCTTAAGTAGCGGCGTTAGCTCCTACGAGCAGTACTTC.